The 29 T cell receptor beta chains below were found in one sample sequenced in a study of regulatory T cells in long-lasting Graves disease. Time point in this sample: newly diagnosed GD, antithyroid drugs for less than 3 months. Following extraction of RNA from PBMCs, that RNA was used to make the TCR library. Construction of TCR beta libraries relied on iRepertoire HTBI primers and on Arm-PCR targeting CDR3 regions. MiXCR was run by TCRdb on the multiplex PCR reads, yielding one entry per CDR3 protein. The sample carries 390,000 or so distinct CDR3 sequences, approximately 12% recorded once. These same records also appear under a second study, on T cells in Graves' hyperthyroidism and ophthalmopathy.

The sequencing used peripheral blood mononuclear cells (PBMCs), collected at new diagnosis, from a patient treated with antithyroid drugs. These receptors were taken from a woman in her late teens or twenties with Graves disease.

As to this clonotype: A much larger clone lies one base from this, so it may be a read error. V usage is TRBV7-2 and J usage is TRBJ2-1; 9 bases are a match to TRBD1. CDR1 is SGHTA and CDR2 is FQGNSA in the germline V gene. Trimming took 4 bases from V and 4 from J; bases not matched to a gene: 5. The CDR3 covers 15 residues. The CDR3 spells CASSSRDREYNEQFF. The CDR3 region has the DNA TGTGCCAGCAGCTCCCGGGACAGGGAGTACAATGAGCAGTTCTTC.

This clonotype was seen repeatedly, ten times or more. Relative to the germline gene, one junction end is altered; a read error may explain this. V is TRBV5-1 and J is TRBJ2-7; 10 bases are shared with TRBD2. Germline V CDR1 and CDR2: SGHRS, YFSETQ. This CDR3 contains 15 residues. CDR3 amino acids: CASSLGLADSYEQYF. CDR3 coding DNA: TGTGCCAGCAGCTTAGGACTAGCGGATTCCTACGAGCAGTACTTC.

The table lists this clonotype with a few counts. The chain recombines TRBV20-1 with TRBJ1-1, with a weak D call TRBD1 (6 bases). The CDR3 contains 11 residues. Germline assignment: CDR1 DFQATT and CDR2 SNEGSKA (reference sequence). The V end was cut by 4 bases, the J end by 8 bases, with 11 bases between. The CDR3 is CSATQGLEAFF. CDR3 sequence (DNA): TGCAGTGCTACACAGGGTCTAGAAGCTTTCTTT.

This clonotype was seen a handful of times. A much larger clone sits a single nucleotide away, making a read error possible. This chain links TRBV18 with TRBJ1-2; 8 bases fit TRBD1. The junction had 9 bases not matched to a gene; V was cut back by 0 bases and J by 6 bases. CDR1 is KGHSH and CDR2 is LQKENI in the germline V gene. The length of the CDR3 is 16 residues. The CDR3, as DNA: TGTGCCAGCTCACCACCGTGGGCAGGGGGCAACCATGGCTACACCTTC. It encodes CASSPPWAGGNHGYTF.

The chain combines TRBV7-9 with TRBJ2-3; a weak D match, TRBD2 (7 bases). Trimming left V 5 bases short and J 6 bases short, with 21 bases between. This CDR3 contains 16 residues. The germline CDR1 and CDR2 sequences are SEHNR and FQNEAQ (reference sequence). Here the CDR3 DNA reads TGTGCCAGCAGCCCTCCCTTGGGGGGGGCGGTCGATACGCAGTATTTT. This translates into CASSPPLGGAVDTQYF.

The chain recombines TRBV25-1 with TRBJ1-1; D is undetermined. Germline loops: CDR1 MGHDK, CDR2 SYGVNS. Trimming took 1 base from V and 0 from J, leaving 9 bases between them. The CDR3 runs 15 residues. The CDR3 region has the DNA TGTGCCAGCAGTGAATCGCGGAGTATGAACACTGAAGCTTTCTTT. This sequence encodes CASSESRSMNTEAFF.

Note on this clonotype: One end of the junction fails to match germline, which may point to a read error. This sequence joins TRBV7-2 and TRBJ1-5, with 10 bases aligning to TRBD1. Germline lookup yields CDR1 SGHTA and CDR2 FQGNSA. CDR3 length equals 15 residues. CDR3 protein: CAGSWGQGFVQPQHF. CDR3 sequence (DNA): TGTGCCGGCAGCTGGGGACAGGGGTTCGTCCAGCCCCAGCATTTT.

This clonotype was recorded a few times. The chain employs TRBV6-2 or TRBV6-3 and TRBJ1-2; D unresolved. Germline CDR1 and CDR2: MNHEY and SVGEGT. The CDR3 sequence is 14 residues long. V lost 7 bases to trimming and J lost 3 bases, with 15 bases between them. The CDR3 loop reads CASIRVPVDYGYTF. For the CDR3, the DNA is TGTGCCAGCATTCGAGTCCCGGTGGACTATGGCTACACCTTC.

This clonotype showed up just a few times. At one end, the junction sequence differs from germline, possibly due to a read error. The rearrangement links TRBV27 to TRBJ2-7; 7 bases are shared with TRBD2. CDR3 length equals 17 residues. Germline-derived CDR1 and CDR2 are MNHEY and SMNVEV (reference sequence). CDR3 loop: CAGSRNALAGVYYEQYF. The CDR3 DNA is TGTGCCGGCAGTCGTAACGCCCTGGCGGGAGTGTATTACGAGCAGTACTTC.

This clonotype came up many times. The chain combines TRBV7-9 with TRBJ2-1, with D unclear. The germline V gene has CDR1 SEHNR and CDR2 FQNEAQ (reference sequence). V shed 5 bases and J shed 7 bases, with 12 bases lying between them. This CDR3 has 13 residues. CDR3 loop: CASSPRLENEQFF. The CDR3 DNA reads TGTGCCAGCAGCCCCAGGCTAGAGAATGAGCAGTTCTTC.

This clonotype appeared many times. V is TRBV12-3 or TRBV12-4 and J is TRBJ2-3; possible D gene TRBD2, 6 bases. The CDR3 has 15 amino acids. V lost 4 bases to trimming and J lost 4 bases, with 15 bases between them. CDR3 sequence reads: CASSYPTGEADTQYF. CDR3 DNA: TGTGCCAGCAGTTACCCGACGGGGGAGGCAGATACGCAGTATTTT.

A few counts support this clonotype. The V call is TRBV25-1, the J call TRBJ1-5; D is possibly TRBD1 (5 bases). In germline, CDR1 is MGHDK, CDR2 SYGVNS. With 4 bases removed from V and 1 base from J, the gap between germline ends came to 8 bases. This CDR3 is 14 amino acids long. The CDR3 loop reads CASSASGSNQPQHF. CDR3 sequence (DNA): TGTGCCAGCAGTGCGTCAGGGAGCAATCAGCCCCAGCATTTT.

In its sample, this clonotype was seen many times. CDR3 DNA: TGTGCCAGCAGTTACTCGGGACAGGGCCACTATGGCTACACCTTC. The encoded protein is CASSYSGQGHYGYTF. This chain uses TRBV6-2 or TRBV6-3 with TRBJ1-2; TRBD1 aligns across 9 bases. V shed 0 bases and J 3 bases; nucleotides not matched to a gene: 2. Germline CDR1 reads MNHEY; CDR2 reads SVGEGT. CDR3 length equals 15 residues.

V is TRBV5-1 and J is TRBJ2-5; 7 nucleotides line up with TRBD1. CDR1 and CDR2 (germline): SGHRS, YFSETQ. V lost 3 bases and J lost 1; bases outside the gene matches: 6. This CDR3 contains 15 residues. The CDR3 is CASSSGTAPQETQYF. CDR3 coding DNA: TGCGCCAGCAGCTCGGGGACAGCTCCCCAAGAGACCCAGTACTTC.

This rearrangement joins TRBV20-1 to TRBJ2-2; D gene ambiguous. The V gene lost 1 base and the J gene lost 1 base, with 7 bases spanning the gap. The V gene's germline CDR1 is DFQATT and CDR2 SNEGSKA (reference sequence). The length of the CDR3 is 14 residues. CDR3 nucleotides: TGCAGTGCTAGAGTTACCATGAACACCGGGGAGCTGTTTTTT. Translating it yields CSARVTMNTGELFF.

This clonotype showed up many times. The chain combines TRBV25-1 with TRBJ1-1; 8 nucleotides agree with TRBD1. V was pared by 5 bases and J by 1 base, with 3 bases of the junction left unmatched. Per the germline V gene, CDR1 is MGHDK and CDR2 is SYGVNS. This CDR3 has 14 amino acids. CDR3 sequence (DNA): TGTGCCAGCAGTCGCCAGGGGGCGAACACTGAAGCTTTCTTT. Its protein product is CASSRQGANTEAFF. Full variable domain (rest looked up from reference TRBV25-1 and TRBJ1-1): EADIYQTPRYLVIGTGKKITLECSQTMGHDKMYWYQQDPGMELHLIHYSYGVNSTEKGDLSSESTVSRIRTEHFPLTLESARPSHTSQYLCASSRQGANTEAFFGQGTRLTVV.

This clonotype was seen at least ten times. The rearrangement links TRBV11-2 to TRBJ1-5; D ambiguous. Germline CDR1 SGHAT, CDR2 FQNNGV. The V gene lost 2 bases and the J gene lost 0 bases, with 5 bases spanning the gap. The CDR3 is 14 residues long. The DNA of the CDR3 is TGTGCCAGCAGCTTATCCCCTAGCAATCAGCCCCAGCATTTT. Its protein product is CASSLSPSNQPQHF.

The chain carries TRBV2 and TRBJ1-2; 9 nucleotides align to TRBD1. Trimming cost V 1 base and J 6 bases; bases outside gene matches: 12. The CDR3 loop spans 17 amino acids. Germline V CDR1 and CDR2: SNHLY, FYNNEI. CDR3 amino acids: CASSEVAGTGFLNGYTF. The DNA for the CDR3 is TGTGCCAGCAGTGAAGTTGCCGGGACAGGGTTTTTAAATGGCTACACCTTC.

This clonotype was seen at least ten times. The genes are TRBV10-3 and TRBJ2-1, with D perhaps TRBD2 (5 bases). The J call may be mistaken, given a closer DNA end match to TRBJ2-5. The V gene's germline CDR1 is ENHRY and CDR2 SYGVKD. The CDR3 loop spans 14 amino acids. In DNA, the CDR3 is TGTGCCACCGGGAAAGAAGGCGCGCGGGAGACCCAGTACTTC. Amino acids: CATGKEGARETQYF.

Points on this clonotype: A far bigger clonotype differs at one base, so this is likely a read error. This chain uses TRBV27 with TRBJ2-1; possibly TRBD1 for D (6 bases). Germline V lookup: CDR1 MNHEY, CDR2 SMNVEV (reference sequence). The CDR3 has 13 residues. V shed 3 bases and J shed 10 bases, with 13 bases lying between them. CDR3 loop: CASSFATGYEQFF. CDR3 DNA: TGTGCCAGCAGTTTTGCGACAGGTTACGAGCAGTTCTTC.

About this clonotype itself: This CDR3 is missing its conserved last phenylalanine or tryptophan, likely due to a read error. The gene calls are TRBV4-3 and TRBJ2-3; weak D call: TRBD1 (5 bases). The CDR3 spans 14 residues. Germline CDR1 reads LGHNA; CDR2 reads YSLEER. The ends were cut back, 2 bases at V and 4 bases at J, with 10 bases in the middle. The CDR3 is CASSQLQVPDTQYS. As DNA, the CDR3 is TGCGCCAGCAGCCAATTACAGGTTCCAGATACGCAGTATTCT.

The chain links TRBV15 to TRBJ1-2, with 7 bases that match TRBD1. The V gene's germline CDR1 is LNHNV and CDR2 YYDKDF (reference sequence). Germline trimming cut 4 bases from V and 7 bases from J; bases unmatched to any gene: 12. CDR3 length: 15 residues. The CDR3 is CATSTGQALAGGYTF. CDR3 sequence (DNA): TGTGCCACCAGCACAGGACAGGCCCTAGCCGGTGGCTACACCTTC.

The rearrangement uses TRBV11-2 and TRBJ2-3; 7 bases are shared with TRBD1. The germline gives CDR1 SGHAT, CDR2 FQNNGV. V gave up 5 bases and J gave up 2 bases; unmatched junction bases: 13. The CDR3 has 17 amino acids. The CDR3, as DNA: TGTGCCAGCAGCGACCTTGGAGGCAGGGGGAACACAGATACGCAGTATTTT. Protein: CASSDLGGRGNTDTQYF.

This clonotype was found many times. One junction end disagrees with the germline gene, perhaps due to a read error. The chain joins TRBV7-7 to TRBJ2-2, with D perhaps assigned TRBD1 or TRBD2 (5 bases each). CDR3 size: 17 residues. CDR1 is SSHAT and CDR2 is FNYEAQ in the germline V gene (reference sequence). The CDR3 sequence is CASSRGPFTLNTGELFF. DNA for the CDR3: TGTGCTAGCAGTCGGGGCCCGTTTACTTTAAACACCGGGGAGCTGTTTTTT.

In its sample, this clonotype was seen many times. The genes are TRBV28 and TRBJ2-1; D might be TRBD2 (5 bases). There are 14 residues in the CDR3. The V end was cut by 6 bases, the J end by 8 bases, with 17 bases between. Germline V gene lookup returns CDR1 MDHEN and CDR2 SYDVKM. CDR3 protein: CASSLTGFVDEQFF. In nucleotides, the CDR3 is TGTGCCAGCAGCTTAACGGGGTTTGTCGATGAGCAGTTCTTC. Combining the CDR3 with reference TRBV28 and TRBJ2-1 gives the whole variable domain DVKVTQSSRYLVKRTGEKVFLECVQDMDHENMFWYRQDPGLGLRLIYFSYDVKMKEKGDIPEGYSVSREKKERFSLILESASTNQTSMYLCASSLTGFVDEQFFGPGTRLTVL.

In its sample, this clonotype was seen many times. The chain recombines TRBV11-2 with TRBJ1-4, with D maybe TRBD1 (5 bases). This CDR3 is 13 amino acids long. The germline V gene has CDR1 SGHAT and CDR2 FQNNGV. Trimming stripped 5 bases from V and 11 bases from J, with 15 bases between. The CDR3 sequence: CASSPTRDAKLFF. The CDR3 nucleotides are TGTGCCAGCAGCCCGACCCGGGACGCCAAACTGTTTTTT.

Only a few counts were recorded for this clonotype. The gene calls are TRBV7-3 and TRBJ2-5; a weak D match, TRBD1 (6 bases). Germline CDR1 and CDR2: SGHTA and FQGTGA. The CDR3 runs to 14 residues. The V and J ends lost 5 bases and 0 bases respectively, with 10 bases between them. The DNA of the CDR3 is TGTGCCAGCAGCCCGGGACACTACCAAGAGACCCAGTACTTC. Its translation: CASSPGHYQETQYF.

The genes are TRBV14 and TRBJ2-1; D perhaps matches TRBD2 (5 bases). With 3 bases removed from V and 4 bases from J, the gap between germline ends came to 19 bases. The length of the CDR3 is 17 residues. Germline V gene sequence: CDR1 SGHDN, CDR2 FVKESK. CDR3 DNA sequence: TGTGCCAGCAGCCAGGCTCGGGGTTCTTTGGGATACAATGAGCAGTTCTTC. It specifies CASSQARGSLGYNEQFF.

This clonotype turned up a few times. This chain joins TRBV15 and TRBJ2-6, with D hard to call. The CDR3 spans 16 residues. Trimming removed 4 bases at V and 1 base at J, with 11 bases between. CDR1 is LNHNV, CDR2 YYDKDF, per germline (reference sequence). The chain's CDR3 is CATSKSASSGANVLTF. CDR3 DNA: TGTGCCACCAGCAAGAGCGCCAGTTCTGGGGCCAACGTCCTGACTTTC.